This T cell receptor beta chain is drawn from a study of cytomegalovirus exposure and HLA in healthy donors. The V and J ends lost 3 bases and 7 bases, in that order; junction bases with no gene match: 13. The CDR3 contains 16 residues. Germline CDR1 and CDR2: GTSNPN and SVGIG (reference sequence). Researchers ran the PCR with 60 Vbeta and 13 Jbeta primers. Clones were sequenced by immunoSEQ multiplex PCR, and TCRdb holds only the in-frame ones, with some missing. Of about 200,000 clones in the sample, over 65% were seen once. J is TRBJ2-1 and V is TRBV30, with 9 bases that match TRBD2. This TCR was recovered from a man in his forties in good health and CMV-seropositive. The sequenced material came from PBMCs. CDR3 DNA: TGTGCCTGGAGGACCCCTGGTAGCGGGAGTAAAAATGAGCAGTTCTTC. Translated, it gives CAWRTPGSGSKNEQFF. Combining the CDR3 with reference TRBV30 and TRBJ2-1 gives the whole variable domain SQTIHQWPATLVQPVGSPLSLECTVEGTSNPNLYWYRQAAGRGLQLLFYSVGIGQISSEVPQNLSASRPQDRQFILSSKKLLLSDSGFYLCAWRTPGSGSKNEQFFGPGTRLTVL.